This T cell receptor beta chain is drawn from a study of long-term antiretroviral therapy in people with HIV. Broader study findings: From the mid-2000s to the late 2010s, blood was obtained, possibly while participants received older ART regimens.

This CDR3 has 15 amino acids. Germline V gene lookup returns CDR1 LNHDA and CDR2 SQIVND (reference sequence). Trimming shortened V by 3 bases and J by 2 bases, and 13 bases separated the two germline ends. Running of the v3.0 immunoSEQ assay took place at survey level. Sequencing used immunoSEQ multiplex PCR; TCRdb keeps in-frame clones, though not all of them. This table holds 30,000 to 35,000 clones, about four fifths found once. Worth noting for this clone: Its antigen remains unknown.

This specimen consisted of unsorted PBMCs, obtained 3 years after starting antiretroviral therapy. This sequence joins TRBV19 and TRBJ2-5; D is ambiguous. The sequence was collected from a man in his fifties or sixties with HIV. CDR3 protein: CASSISRSTQETQYF. CDR3 coding DNA: TGTGCCAGTAGTATTAGTAGGTCAACACAAGAGACCCAGTACTTC.